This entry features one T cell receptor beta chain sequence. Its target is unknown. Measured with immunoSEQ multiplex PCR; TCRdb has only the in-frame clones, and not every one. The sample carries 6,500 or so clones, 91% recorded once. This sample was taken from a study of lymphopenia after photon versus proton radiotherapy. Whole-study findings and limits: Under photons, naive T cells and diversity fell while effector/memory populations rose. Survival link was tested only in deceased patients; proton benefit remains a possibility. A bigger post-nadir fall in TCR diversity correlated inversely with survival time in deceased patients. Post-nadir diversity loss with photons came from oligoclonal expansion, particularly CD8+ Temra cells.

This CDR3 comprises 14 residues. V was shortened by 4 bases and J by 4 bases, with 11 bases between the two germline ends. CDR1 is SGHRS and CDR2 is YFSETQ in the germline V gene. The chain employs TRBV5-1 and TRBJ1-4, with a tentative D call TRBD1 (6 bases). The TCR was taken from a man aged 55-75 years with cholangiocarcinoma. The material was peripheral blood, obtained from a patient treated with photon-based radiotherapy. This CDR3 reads CASSLGQNNEKLFF. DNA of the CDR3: TGCGCCAGCAGCCTTGGACAGAATAATGAAAAACTGTTTTTT. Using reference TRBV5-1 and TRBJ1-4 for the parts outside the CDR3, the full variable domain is KAGVTQTPRYLIKTRGQQVTLSCSPISGHRSVSWYQQTPGQGLQFLFEYFSETQRNKGNFPGRFSGRQFSNSRSEMNVSTLELGDSALYLCASSLGQNNEKLFFGSGTQLSVL.